This TCR beta chain was recorded in a study of blood T cell repertoires in COVID-19. Study at large: The origin of the acute and convalescent COVID-19 samples was the United States, Italy and Spain. In each case, the material was cDNA or gDNA derived from T cells, B-cell-depleted T cells, or PBMCs.

Authors' analysis steps: How many nucleated cells were present was estimated from reference gene primer amplification. Clones were read by immunoSEQ multiplex PCR, and TCRdb kept only the in-frame ones, dropping some. The DNA was the basis for D and trimming; V, J and clone size are from that table. The sample includes some 72,000 clones, approximately 90% of them seen just once. Germline-derived CDR1 and CDR2 are SGHNT and YYREEE (reference sequence). This CDR3 is 15 amino acids long. Trimming cost V 0 bases and J 0 bases, with 9 bases left between them. V usage is TRBV5-4 and J usage is TRBJ1-1; no clear D. Sequencing was carried out using peripheral blood. This clonotype originated in a man in his fifties or sixties with active COVID-19. The CDR3 DNA reads TGTGCCAGCAGCTTGGGACGGACTTTGAACACTGAAGCTTTCTTT. Its protein product is CASSLGRTLNTEAFF.